A selection of T cell receptor beta chains follows, all from one sample in a study of cytomegalovirus exposure and HLA in healthy donors. TCRdb's table, derived via immunoSEQ multiplex PCR, lists solely in-frame clones and lacks some. The sample shows 200,000 to 250,000 clones, about 80% of them seen only once. The sequenced sample was PBMCs. The receptors shown here come from a middle-aged man in good health and CMV-seronegative. The CDR3 runs from the conserved cysteine through the conserved F or W. The order of the fields is clone size, D gene, J gene, V gene, CDR3 protein, CDR3 DNA. The D gene is left open where the match is weak. A clone size is listed for some rows: how often the clone was seen (once, few, many), or a class if it is expanded.

size: NA; D: TRBD1; J: TRBJ2-1; V: TRBV27; CDR3: CASSLRPPGQGVSNEQFF; DNA: TGTGCCAGCAGTCTTCGACCTCCGGGACAGGGGGTTAGCAATGAGCAGTTCTTC
size: NA; D: NA; J: TRBJ1-1; V: TRBV27; CDR3: CASSDGGDTEAFF; DNA: TGTGCCAGCAGTGACGGCGGTGACACTGAAGCTTTCTTT
size: NA; D: TRBD1; J: TRBJ1-4; V: TRBV2; CDR3: CASSPQGAGEKLFF; DNA: TGTGCCAGCAGTCCTCAGGGGGCTGGAGAAAAACTGTTTTTT
size: NA; D: TRBD2; J: TRBJ2-5; V: TRBV5-1; CDR3: CASSLRLAGVGETQYF; DNA: TGCGCCAGCAGCTTGAGGCTAGCGGGAGTGGGGGAGACCCAGTACTTC
size: NA; D: TRBD2; J: TRBJ2-1; V: TRBV4-1; CDR3: CASSLQPSGSYNEQFF; DNA: TGCGCCAGCAGCCTCCAACCTAGCGGCTCCTACAATGAGCAGTTCTTC
size: NA; D: NA; J: TRBJ1-2; V: TRBV7-9; CDR3: CASSLAGGYGYTF; DNA: TGTGCCAGCAGCTTAGCTGGAGGCTATGGCTACACCTTC
size: few; D: TRBD1; J: TRBJ1-1; V: TRBV10-2; CDR3: CASRDRAGTEAFF; DNA: TGCGCCAGCAGGGACAGGGCTGGCACTGAAGCTTTCTTT
size: NA; D: NA; J: TRBJ1-5; V: TRBV28; CDR3: CASSEGNQPQHF; DNA: TGTGCCAGCAGTGAGGGCAATCAGCCCCAGCATTTT
size: NA; D: NA; J: TRBJ2-1; V: TRBV5-4; CDR3: CASSLGGTAYNEQFF; DNA: TGTGCCAGCAGCCTAGGCGGGACAGCCTACAATGAGCAGTTCTTC
size: NA; D: TRBD2; J: TRBJ2-5; V: TRBV9; CDR3: CASSYRDYDQETQYF; DNA: TGTGCCAGCAGCTACCGGGACTACGACCAAGAGACCCAGTACTTC
size: NA; D: TRBD1; J: TRBJ1-2; V: TRBV7-9; CDR3: CASSMGQGNYGYTF; DNA: TGTGCCAGCAGCATGGGACAGGGGAACTATGGCTACACCTTC
size: NA; D: NA; J: TRBJ1-1; V: TRBV4-3; CDR3: CASSQEKGVTEAFF; DNA: TGCGCCAGCAGCCAAGAAAAAGGGGTTACTGAAGCTTTCTTT
size: NA; D: TRBD2; J: TRBJ2-7; V: TRBV7-2; CDR3: CASSETSGTYEQYF; DNA: TGTGCCAGCAGCGAGACTAGCGGTACCTACGAGCAGTACTTC
size: NA; D: TRBD1; J: TRBJ1-1; V: TRBV5-5; CDR3: CASSLEWTGKNTEAFF; DNA: TGTGCCAGCAGCTTGGAATGGACAGGGAAGAACACTGAAGCTTTCTTT
size: NA; D: NA; J: TRBJ2-7; V: TRBV2; CDR3: CASSVEQSSYEQYF; DNA: TGTGCCAGCAGTGTAGAACAGAGCTCCTACGAGCAGTACTTC
size: NA; D: NA; J: TRBJ2-2; V: TRBV7-9; CDR3: CASSFVPNTGELFF; DNA: TGTGCCAGCAGCTTCGTTCCGAACACCGGGGAGCTGTTTTTT
size: NA; D: TRBD1; J: TRBJ2-7; V: TRBV2; CDR3: CASSGDRGPYEQYF; DNA: TGTGCCAGCAGTGGGGACAGGGGTCCGTACGAGCAGTACTTC
size: NA; D: NA; J: TRBJ2-5; V: TRBV28; CDR3: CASSLPGSLQETQYF; DNA: TGTGCCAGCAGTTTGCCAGGGTCCCTTCAAGAGACCCAGTACTTC
size: NA; D: TRBD1; J: TRBJ2-2; V: TRBV5-4; CDR3: CASSPAGRGSTGELFF; DNA: TGTGCCAGCAGCCCAGCAGGCAGGGGGTCCACCGGGGAGCTGTTTTTT
size: NA; D: NA; J: TRBJ2-7; V: TRBV7-2; CDR3: CASSLRDFYEQYF; DNA: TGTGCCAGCAGCTTAAGGGACTTCTACGAGCAGTACTTC
size: NA; D: NA; J: TRBJ1-2; V: TRBV9; CDR3: CASSPSPGNYGYTF; DNA: TGTGCCAGCAGCCCCTCTCCAGGGAACTATGGCTACACCTTC
size: NA; D: NA; J: TRBJ2-7; V: TRBV28; CDR3: CASSKTPVTAYEQYF; DNA: TGTGCCAGCAGTAAGACACCAGTCACAGCCTACGAGCAGTACTTC
size: NA; D: TRBD1; J: TRBJ2-3; V: TRBV9; CDR3: CASSVSGQGAADTQYF; DNA: TGTGCCAGCAGCGTCAGCGGACAGGGGGCGGCAGATACACAGTATTTT
size: NA; D: TRBD2; J: TRBJ2-5; V: TRBV4-3; CDR3: CASSQGNGVGGETQYF; DNA: TGCGCCAGCAGCCAAGGCAACGGGGTGGGGGGGGAGACCCAGTACTTC
size: NA; D: TRBD1; J: TRBJ2-1; V: TRBV4-1; CDR3: CASSQGTGFHNEQFF; DNA: TGCGCCAGCAGCCAAGGGACAGGGTTCCACAATGAGCAGTTCTTC
size: NA; D: NA; J: TRBJ1-2; V: TRBV10-3; CDR3: CATPGLENYGYTF; DNA: TGTGCCACACCGGGACTCGAGAACTATGGCTACACCTTC
size: NA; D: TRBD1; J: TRBJ1-2; V: TRBV6-5; CDR3: CASSPSGTGGNGYTF; DNA: TGTGCCAGCAGTCCCTCCGGGACAGGGGGCAATGGCTACACCTTC
size: NA; D: TRBD2; J: TRBJ2-2; V: TRBV4-1; CDR3: CASSQDRTRGTGELFF; DNA: TGCGCCAGCAGCCAAGACAGGACTAGAGGGACCGGGGAGCTGTTTTTT
size: NA; D: NA; J: TRBJ1-1; V: TRBV5-1; CDR3: CASSFQGNTEAFF; DNA: TGCGCCAGCAGCTTTCAGGGGAACACTGAAGCTTTCTTT
size: NA; D: NA; J: TRBJ2-1; V: TRBV2; CDR3: CASSEARGGITKDEQFF; DNA: TGTGCCAGCAGTGAAGCGCGGGGCGGGATAACGAAGGATGAGCAGTTCTTC
size: NA; D: NA; J: TRBJ2-3; V: TRBV27; CDR3: CASSLGGTQYF; DNA: TGTGCCAGCAGTTTGGGGGGTACGCAGTATTTT
size: NA; D: NA; J: TRBJ1-2; V: TRBV6-5; CDR3: CASSSGPGELYGYTF; DNA: TGTGCCAGCAGTTCCGGGCCGGGGGAACTCTATGGCTACACCTTC
size: NA; D: NA; J: TRBJ1-3; V: TRBV10-3; CDR3: CAISEDRTLAGNTIYF; DNA: TGTGCCATCAGTGAGGACAGGACTTTAGCTGGAAACACCATATATTTT
size: few; D: TRBD1; J: TRBJ2-5; V: TRBV5-6; CDR3: CASSLARQGQETQYF; DNA: TGTGCCAGCAGCTTGGCGCGACAGGGGCAAGAGACCCAGTACTTC